The clone carrying this T cell receptor beta chain was counted a few times. The data belong to a study of blood T cell repertoires in COVID-19. CDR1 ENHRY and CDR2 SYGVKD come from the germline V gene. Trimming cost V 7 bases and J 8 bases; bases outside gene matches: 6. CDR3 length: 12 residues. As processed by the authors: From reference gene primer amplification, estimates of nucleated cell counts were derived. Assay used: immunoSEQ multiplex PCR; TCRdb lists only in-frame clones, some missing. The V and J calls and clone size were taken over from that table, and D and trimming were inferred from the DNA. The sample has around 310,000 clones, 89% seen once.

This rearrangement joins TRBV10-3 to TRBJ1-2; 8 nucleotides agree with TRBD1. The sequenced sample was PBMCs or T cells enriched from blood (not recorded which). The receptor's source is a woman aged 25 to 39 who had recovered from COVID-19. The CDR3 sequence is CAITDRGEGYTF. CDR3 in DNA: TGTGCCATCACCGACAGGGGAGAAGGCTACACCTTC.